The 22 T cell receptor beta chains below all came from one sample that was sequenced in a study of T cells in Graves' hyperthyroidism and ophthalmopathy. Template material for amplifying TCR beta CDR3 regions consisted of RNA transcripts. First-round RT-PCR with HTBI primers amplified the TCR CDR3 region. TCRdb itself ran the multiplex PCR reads through MiXCR, one entry per CDR3 protein. The sample yields about 480,000 distinct CDR3 sequences, 13% to 15% seen once. The sequenced sample consisted of blood. These receptors all come from a woman aged 18-29 years with Graves' hyperthyroidism.

This clonotype has a count of ten or more. The chain employs TRBV7-3 and TRBJ1-4, with D maybe TRBD1 (5 bases). CDR3 length: 13 residues. V was cut by 4 bases and J by 7 bases, with 10 bases left in between. Germline loops: CDR1 SGHTA, CDR2 FQGTGA. CDR3 DNA sequence: TGTGCCAGCAGCTGGGGTAGGGGTGAAAAACTGTTTTTT. It translates to CASSWGRGEKLFF.

The chain recombines TRBV18 with TRBJ2-7, with 8 positions matching TRBD2. The CDR3 has 14 amino acids. Germline assignment: CDR1 KGHSH and CDR2 LQKENI. The V and J ends lost 3 bases and 2 bases, in that order; junction bases with no gene match: 3. In DNA form, the CDR3 reads TGTGCCAGCTCACCCACGGGAGGGACCTACGAGCAGTACTTC. As protein: CASSPTGGTYEQYF.

This clonotype was counted a few times. This chain uses TRBV19 with TRBJ1-5; TRBD1 might be the D (5 bases). V shed 5 bases and J shed 9 bases, with 8 bases lying between them. In germline, CDR1 is LNHDA, CDR2 SQIVND (reference sequence). This CDR3 is 11 amino acids long. The CDR3 DNA is TGTGCCAGTAGTCAGGGCCCGCCCCAGCATTTT. This sequence encodes CASSQGPPQHF.

This clonotype occurred many times. The chain couples TRBV29-1 to TRBJ2-3; 14 bases agree with TRBD2. CDR3 length equals 18 residues. V shed 7 bases, J shed 5 bases, and the junction held 17 bases outside the gene matches. Germline values: CDR1 SQVTM, CDR2 ANQGSEA. The CDR3 bases are TGCAGCGGCCGCCGGGGGACACCCGGACTAGCGGGAGGAGATACGCAGTATTTT. This gives the protein CSGRRGTPGLAGGDTQYF.

V gene TRBV10-1 combines with J gene TRBJ2-2; 7 nucleotides agree with TRBD2. V was pared by 6 bases and J by 1 base, with 2 bases of the junction left unmatched. The CDR3 has 14 residues. In germline, CDR1 is WNHNN, CDR2 SYGVQD (reference sequence). CDR3 nucleotide sequence: TGCGCCAGCAGCAGCGGGGAGAACACCGGGGAGCTGTTTTTT. Translation gives CASSSGENTGELFF.

Ten or more counts support this clonotype. This chain uses TRBV12-3 or TRBV12-4 with TRBJ1-5; possible D gene TRBD1, 6 bases. V was clipped by 3 bases and J by 7 bases, with 10 bases between them. The CDR3 runs to 13 residues. The CDR3 region is CASSFGRGQPQHF. CDR3 sequence (DNA): TGTGCCAGCAGTTTCGGCAGGGGACAGCCCCAGCATTTT.

This clonotype was recorded many times. J is TRBJ1-2 and V is TRBV7-8; no clear D. The CDR3 consists of 15 residues. Trimming took 1 base from V and 0 from J, leaving 9 bases between them. Germline assignment: CDR1 SGHVS and CDR2 FQNEAQ. The CDR3 here is CASSLGQASNYGYTF. The CDR3 nucleotides read TGTGCCAGCAGCTTAGGGCAGGCCTCTAACTATGGCTACACCTTC.

This clonotype was seen only a few times. The chain recombines TRBV20-1 with TRBJ1-1; D not resolved. Germline loops: CDR1 DFQATT, CDR2 SNEGSKA (reference sequence). V was shortened by 3 bases and J by 0 bases, with 11 bases between the two germline ends. There are 14 residues in the CDR3. The CDR3 nucleotides read TGCAGTGCTAGTCGGGGTGCCCTGAACACTGAAGCTTTCTTT. The encoded protein is CSASRGALNTEAFF.

This clonotype was recorded many times. The CDR3 DNA reads as TGTGCCAGCAGCCCGCTGACAGGCCATACGCAGTATTTT. This translates into CASSPLTGHTQYF. This sequence joins TRBV11-1 and TRBJ2-3, with D perhaps TRBD1 (6 bases). V was clipped by 5 bases and J by 7 bases, with 13 bases between them. CDR1 is SGHAT and CDR2 is FQDESV in the germline V gene (reference sequence). The CDR3 is 13 amino acids.

This clonotype was seen many times. This sequence joins TRBV6-6 and TRBJ2-3; TRBD2 agrees at 9 bases. The germline gives CDR1 MNHNY, CDR2 SVGAGI (reference sequence). V gave up 2 bases and J gave up 2 bases; unmatched junction bases: 5. CDR3 length: 16 residues. The CDR3 DNA follows: TGTGCCAGCAGTTACCGGCTAGCGGGGTACACAGATACGCAGTATTTT. Amino acid sequence: CASSYRLAGYTDTQYF.

This clonotype was seen a few times. This chain connects TRBV6-2 or TRBV6-3 to TRBJ1-1, with no clear D. CDR3 length equals 11 residues. CDR1 MNHEY and CDR2 SVGEGT come from the germline V gene. Trimming left V 3 bases short and J 7 bases short, with 6 bases between. CDR3 coding DNA: TGTGCCAGCAGTTATTCGGTTGAAGCTTTCTTT. It translates to CASSYSVEAFF.

This clonotype has ten or more counts. The CDR3 region has the DNA TGTGCCAGTAGGGCGCTAGCGGAGGCTAATGAGCAGTTCTTC. Protein product: CASRALAEANEQFF. The chain couples TRBV19 to TRBJ2-1; 7 bases fit TRBD2. The ends lost 6 bases at V and 7 bases at J; junction bases unmatched: 9. This CDR3 is built from 14 residues. The germline CDR1 and CDR2 sequences are LNHDA and SQIVND (reference sequence). Full variable domain (outside the CDR3, taken from reference TRBV19 and TRBJ2-1): DGGITQSPKYLFRKEGQNVTLSCEQNLNHDAMYWYRQDPGQGLRLIYYSQIVNDFQKGDIAEGYSVSREKKESFPLTVTSAQKNPTAFYLCASRALAEANEQFFGPGTRLTVL.

There are many counts of this clonotype. The gene calls are TRBV6-1 and TRBJ2-7; D may correspond to TRBD1 or TRBD2 (5 bases each). This CDR3 spans 18 amino acids. V was shortened by 1 base and J by 2 bases, with 21 bases between the two germline ends. Germline loops: CDR1 MNHNS, CDR2 SASEGT. CDR3 amino acids: CASSEVPGQTGDAYEQYF. The CDR3 region has the DNA TGTGCCAGCAGTGAAGTCCCGGGGCAGACCGGAGACGCCTACGAGCAGTACTTC.

In this sample, this clonotype turned up many times. The chain uses TRBV29-1 and TRBJ1-1; D remains unclear. Germline values: CDR1 SQVTM, CDR2 ANQGSEA. The CDR3 is 12 residues long. Trimming stripped 3 bases from V and 4 bases from J, with 9 bases between. CDR3 region: CSVEGGGTEAFF. CDR3 nucleotide sequence: TGCAGCGTTGAGGGCGGAGGCACTGAAGCTTTCTTT. The full variable domain, in which reference TRBV29-1 and TRBJ1-1 provide the parts outside the CDR3, is SAVISQKPSRDICQRGTSLTIQCQVDSQVTMMFWYRQQPGQSLTLIATANQGSEATYESGFVIDKFPISRPNLTFSTLTVSNMSPEDSSIYLCSVEGGGTEAFFGQGTRLTVV.

This clonotype came up many times. The genes are TRBV12-3 or TRBV12-4 and TRBJ2-1; 15 bases are a match to TRBD2. CDR3 length: 15 residues. Trimming cost V 5 bases and J 6 bases; bases outside gene matches: 2. The CDR3 loop is CASSRTSGRANEQFF. The CDR3, as DNA: TGTGCCAGCAGTAGGACTAGCGGGAGGGCCAATGAGCAGTTCTTC.

This chain links TRBV25-1 with TRBJ2-3; D unresolved. With 4 bases removed from V and 3 bases from J, the gap between germline ends came to 5 bases. Germline CDR1 MGHDK, CDR2 SYGVNS. This CDR3 is 12 amino acids long. The CDR3 spells CASSVRTDTQYF. The CDR3 nucleotides are TGTGCCAGCAGTGTCAGAACAGATACGCAGTATTTT.

This clonotype occurred many times. This chain connects TRBV3-1 to TRBJ2-5; a possible D gene is TRBD2 (6 bases). Germline V CDR1 and CDR2: LGHDT, YNNKEL (reference sequence). CDR3 size: 14 residues. V shed 3 bases and J shed 2 bases, with 10 bases lying between them. In DNA form, the CDR3 reads TGTGCCAGCAGCCAGGCAGGGAGGCAAGAGACCCAGTACTTC. It encodes CASSQAGRQETQYF.

In this sample, this clonotype turned up a few times. The gene calls are TRBV10-2 and TRBJ1-4; the match to TRBD1 covers 7 bases. CDR3 length equals 15 residues. Per germline, CDR1 WSHSY and CDR2 SAAADI. The ends lost 0 bases at V and 7 bases at J; junction bases unmatched: 5. The CDR3 DNA reads as TGCGCCAGCAGTGAGTCCCGGACAGGCCCTGAAAAACTGTTTTTT. Translated, it gives CASSESRTGPEKLFF.

This clonotype occurred many times. The chain uses TRBV18 and TRBJ2-7; 7 bases map to TRBD1. This CDR3 has 14 amino acids. Germline V lookup: CDR1 KGHSH, CDR2 LQKENI. J was trimmed by 2 bases and V by 2 bases; bases with no gene match: 3. This chain's CDR3 is CASSPIQGAYEQYV. The CDR3, as DNA: TGTGCCAGCTCACCAATTCAGGGGGCCTACGAGCAGTACGTC.

The chain couples TRBV6-1 to TRBJ2-1; 8 nucleotides agree with TRBD2. The CDR3 covers 16 residues. Germline V gene lookup returns CDR1 MNHNS and CDR2 SASEGT. Unmatched junction bases numbered 7, after V lost 2 bases and J lost 4 bases. The CDR3 sequence: CASSERGSGGYNEQFF. The CDR3 bases are TGTGCCAGCAGTGAAAGGGGGTCGGGAGGGTACAATGAGCAGTTCTTC.

This clonotype was seen more than once but under ten times. Lacking the conserved final phenylalanine or tryptophan, this CDR3 likely reflects a read error. The chain couples TRBV9 to TRBJ2-7; tentatively, D is TRBD2 (6 bases). There are 14 residues in the CDR3. Germline V gene lookup returns CDR1 SGDLS and CDR2 YYNGEE. The ends were cut back, 2 bases at V and 0 bases at J, with 9 bases in the middle. The DNA of the CDR3 is TGTGCCAGCAGCGTGACCGGGAGCTCCTACGAGCAGTACCTC. Its translation is CASSVTGSSYEQYL.

This clonotype was observed at least ten times. J is TRBJ2-1 and V is TRBV12-3 or TRBV12-4, with D possibly matching TRBD2 (6 bases). CDR3 size: 17 residues. The V end lost 6 bases, the J end lost 2 bases, and 20 bases lay between the germline ends. CDR3 protein: CASRPTTSPRPYNEQFF. The CDR3 DNA reads as TGTGCCAGCAGGCCTACTACTAGCCCCCGGCCCTACAATGAGCAGTTCTTC.